The next 22 T cell receptor beta chains were all read from a single sample in a study of T cell responses to AZD1222 COVID-19 vaccine. Some clones are missing from TCRdb's copy, which holds only in-frame ones; the method was immunoSEQ multiplex PCR. The sample includes around 95,000 clones, less than 90% seen only once; the top ten take around 2%. The material sequenced was peripheral blood, taken on day 0 of AZD1222 vaccination. These TCRs come from an adult in good health.

This clone was seen just once. CDR3 region: CAGATGRGNEQFF. CDR3 in DNA: TGCGCCGGGGCTACAGGGAGGGGCAATGAGCAGTTCTTC. The V call is TRBV4-1, the J call TRBJ2-1; D perhaps matches TRBD2 (7 bases). This CDR3 has 13 amino acids. The V and J ends lost 11 bases and 6 bases respectively, with 17 bases between them. Germline V gene data show CDR1 as MGHRA and CDR2 as YSYEKL.

This CDR3 is CASSQDRAGANYGYTF. In DNA form, the CDR3 reads TGTGCCAGCAGCCAAGATCGGGCAGGGGCTAACTATGGCTACACCTTC. This rearrangement joins TRBV14 to TRBJ1-2; a weak D match, TRBD1 (6 bases). The CDR3 contains 16 residues. Deletions cut 0 bases from V and 0 bases from J, with 11 bases between. The V gene's germline CDR1 is SGHDN and CDR2 FVKESK.

The chain couples TRBV15 to TRBJ2-3; TRBD2 is a possible D gene (7 bases). The CDR3 loop spans 16 amino acids. Per the germline V gene, CDR1 is LNHNV and CDR2 is YYDKDF (reference sequence). V lost 0 bases and J 2 bases, leaving 12 bases between the germline ends. The CDR3 reads CATSRERGGATDTQYF. As DNA, the CDR3 is TGTGCCACCAGCAGAGAGAGGGGGGGGGCCACAGATACGCAGTATTTT.

The chain is built from TRBV12-3 or TRBV12-4 and TRBJ1-1; D unclear. This CDR3 comprises 13 residues. Trimming pared 4 bases from V and 0 bases from J, leaving 6 bases between. CDR3: CASSSYMNTEAFF. CDR3 coding DNA: TGTGCCAGCAGTTCATATATGAACACTGAAGCTTTCTTT.

This sequence joins TRBV15 and TRBJ2-5; D gene unclear. The CDR3 has 12 residues. Per the germline V gene, CDR1 is LNHNV and CDR2 is YYDKDF (reference sequence). V was pared by 8 bases and J by 2 bases, with 9 bases between. The chain's CDR3 is CATQGFQETQYF. The CDR3 region has the DNA TGTGCCACCCAAGGCTTTCAAGAGACCCAGTACTTC.

V is TRBV6-2 or TRBV6-3 and J is TRBJ1-2; 9 nucleotides agree with TRBD1. Losses at the gene ends were 4 bases for V and 7 bases for J; bases not matched to a gene: 16. Germline V gene sequence: CDR1 MNHEY, CDR2 SVGEGT. CDR3 length equals 17 residues. The CDR3 coding sequence is TGTGCCAGCAGTTCCGGACAGGGGATAAATATCATCAGTGGCTACACCTTC. This translates into CASSSGQGINIISGYTF.

CDR3 in DNA: TGTGCCAGCAGTTTTGGGACCGGGGGGGTGAGGGGCACAGATACGCAGTATTTT. This gives the protein CASSFGTGGVRGTDTQYF. The rearrangement uses TRBV28 and TRBJ2-3, with TRBD2 matching 8 bases. This CDR3 has 18 amino acids. V was clipped by 3 bases and J by 1 base; unmatched bases: 12. Germline V gene lookup returns CDR1 MDHEN and CDR2 SYDVKM.

The chain carries TRBV6-1 and TRBJ1-6; D is possibly TRBD1 (5 bases). CDR1 is MNHNS and CDR2 is SASEGT in the germline V gene. The CDR3 runs to 17 residues. Between the trimmed V and J ends, which lost 0 bases and 6 bases, there was a span of 15 bases. CDR3 coding DNA: TGTGCCAGCAGTGAAGCGCTTTGGGGCAGACTTAATTCACCCCTCCACTTT. Protein sequence: CASSEALWGRLNSPLHF.

This chain connects TRBV4-3 to TRBJ2-1; D not certain. This CDR3 is 13 amino acids long. Germline CDR1 and CDR2: LGHNA and YSLEER. Trimming cost V 10 bases and J 7 bases, with 17 bases left between them. CDR3 sequence reads: CATAFGASNEQFF. CDR3 sequence (DNA): TGCGCCACAGCCTTTGGTGCCTCAAATGAGCAGTTCTTC.

This rearrangement joins TRBV4-3 to TRBJ2-7; 9 bases map to TRBD1. Losses at the gene ends were 0 bases for V and 5 bases for J; bases not matched to a gene: 8. CDR3 size: 16 residues. Germline-derived CDR1 and CDR2 are LGHNA and YSLEER. CDR3 DNA sequence: TGCGCCAGCAGCCAAGATCTAGGGGACAGGGTGAACGAGCAGTACTTC. Its protein is CASSQDLGDRVNEQYF.

V gene TRBV30 combines with J gene TRBJ1-2, with 10 bases aligning to TRBD1. V trimming: 0 bases; J trimming: 8 bases; junction bases outside the gene matches: 6. CDR1 is GTSNPN, CDR2 SVGIG, per germline (reference sequence). This CDR3 has 14 amino acids. Written as DNA, the CDR3 is TGTGCCTGGAGTGTCCGACAGGGGGCTACGGGCTACACCTTC. It codes for CAWSVRQGATGYTF. Complete variable domain (other parts from reference TRBV30 and TRBJ1-2): SQTIHQWPATLVQPVGSPLSLECTVEGTSNPNLYWYRQAAGRGLQLLFYSVGIGQISSEVPQNLSASRPQDRQFILSSKKLLLSDSGFYLCAWSVRQGATGYTFGSGTRLTVV.

The chain uses TRBV6-4 and TRBJ2-3; TRBD2 aligns across 12 bases. The germline V gene encodes CDR1 MRHNA and CDR2 SNTAGT. The CDR3 has 15 amino acids. The ends lost 0 bases at V and 9 bases at J; junction bases unmatched: 4. CDR3 in amino acids: CASSDSDGTSGTQYF. CDR3 DNA: TGTGCCAGCAGTGACTCAGATGGGACTAGCGGGACGCAGTATTTT.

The genes are TRBV28 and TRBJ2-1; D may be TRBD2 (6 bases). CDR3 length: 15 amino acids. Germline CDR1 and CDR2: MDHEN and SYDVKM. The V end was cut by 4 bases, the J end by 3 bases, with 13 bases between. The CDR3 reads CASSSIGTVYNEQFF. For the CDR3, the DNA is TGTGCCAGCAGTTCCATCGGGACTGTCTACAATGAGCAGTTCTTC.

This clone appeared a single time. The gene calls are TRBV4-1 and TRBJ1-5; 8 positions match TRBD1. CDR3 length equals 18 residues. Germline V gives CDR1 MGHRA, CDR2 YSYEKL. V was pared by 1 base and J by 5 bases, with 13 bases of the junction left unmatched. In DNA form, the CDR3 reads TGCGCCAGCAGCCAAGGGATGGCCAGGGGGCTTGGAGATCAGCCCCAGCATTTT. This translates into CASSQGMARGLGDQPQHF.

The gene calls are TRBV27 and TRBJ2-5, with TRBD2 matching over 9 bases. The junction had 2 bases not matched to a gene; V was cut back by 4 bases and J by 5 bases. This CDR3 has 13 amino acids. The V gene's germline CDR1 is MNHEY and CDR2 SMNVEV (reference sequence). The CDR3 here is CASSWTSAETQYF. The CDR3 nucleotides are TGTGCCAGCAGTTGGACTAGCGCCGAGACCCAGTACTTC.

This chain links TRBV7-2 with TRBJ1-2, with D tentatively TRBD1 (6 bases). Trimming left V 0 bases short and J 4 bases short, with 9 bases between. Germline CDR1 reads SGHTA; CDR2 reads FQGNSA. The CDR3 consists of 14 residues. The CDR3 is CASSLAGGLYGYTF. The DNA for the CDR3 is TGTGCCAGCAGCTTAGCGGGGGGGCTCTATGGCTACACCTTC.

This rearrangement joins TRBV14 to TRBJ2-7; possible D gene TRBD1, 6 bases. Germline-derived CDR1 and CDR2 are SGHDN and FVKESK. The V and J ends lost 3 bases and 2 bases respectively, with 11 bases between them. The CDR3 sequence is 14 residues long. The CDR3 DNA sequence: TGTGCCAGCAGCCAGAGGAACAGGGCCTACGAGCAGTACTTC. Amino acid sequence: CASSQRNRAYEQYF.

The V and J genes are TRBV10-3 and TRBJ1-3; D gene unclear. CDR1 is ENHRY, CDR2 SYGVKD, per germline. The CDR3 consists of 12 residues. V lost 9 bases and J lost 2, with 8 bases in between. CDR3 nucleotide sequence: TGTGCCATGGAGGGCACTGGAAACACCATATATTTT. This codes for CAMEGTGNTIYF.

The chain combines TRBV7-6 with TRBJ2-7, with TRBD1 identical over 8 bases. The junction had 10 bases not matched to a gene; V was cut back by 5 bases and J by 1 base. The length of the CDR3 is 16 residues. Germline CDR1 is SGHVS and CDR2 is FNYEAQ. CDR3 DNA: TGTGCCAGCAGCGATAGGACAGGGTCGGCATCCTACGAGCAGTACTTC. This encodes CASSDRTGSASYEQYF.

J is TRBJ2-1 and V is TRBV28; 14 bases line up with TRBD2. Losses at the gene ends were 5 bases for V and 8 bases for J; bases not matched to a gene: 5. CDR1 MDHEN and CDR2 SYDVKM come from the germline V gene. The CDR3 length is 15 residues. In nucleotides, the CDR3 is TGTGCCAGCAGTGAGACTAGCGGGAGGGCCCATGAGCAGTTCTTC. Protein: CASSETSGRAHEQFF.

The chain has TRBV5-1 and TRBJ2-4; a possible D gene is TRBD2 (5 bases). Per germline, CDR1 SGHRS and CDR2 YFSETQ. The V end was cut by 4 bases, the J end by 0 bases, with 11 bases between. The CDR3 contains 15 residues. The CDR3 bases are TGCGCCAGCAGCGAACGAGCGGTAGCCAAAAACATTCAGTACTTC. This encodes CASSERAVAKNIQYF. The full variable domain, rest sourced from reference TRBV5-1 and TRBJ2-4, is KAGVTQTPRYLIKTRGQQVTLSCSPISGHRSVSWYQQTPGQGLQFLFEYFSETQRNKGNFPGRFSGRQFSNSRSEMNVSTLELGDSALYLCASSERAVAKNIQYFGAGTRLSVL.

The rearrangement joins TRBV7-2 to TRBJ2-1; 8 bases line up with TRBD2. This CDR3 has 15 amino acids. In germline, CDR1 is SGHTA, CDR2 FQGNSA. V gave up 3 bases and J gave up 9 bases; unmatched junction bases: 10. The CDR3 bases are TGTGCCAGCAGCTTTGGGGAGCGGGAGAGGGGTGAGCAGTTCTTC. Amino acids: CASSFGERERGEQFF. Drawing the rest from reference TRBV7-2 and TRBJ2-1, the complete variable domain is GAGVSQSPSNKVTEKGKDVELRCDPISGHTALYWYRQSLGQGLEFLIYFQGNSAPDKSGLPSDRFSAERTGGSVSTLTIQRTQQEDSAVYLCASSFGERERGEQFFGPGTRLTVL.